These T cell receptor beta chains were read from a single sample in a study of blood T cell repertoires in COVID-19. Generated by immunoSEQ multiplex PCR, the TCRdb table keeps only in-frame clones and is missing some. The sample carries about 170,000 clones, roughly four fifths recorded once. What was sequenced was peripheral blood. These receptors all stem from a man between 65 and 85 years old with active or convalescent COVID-19. The CDR3 runs from the conserved cysteine through the conserved F or W. A D gene is named only where the DNA matches it firmly. Not every row has a clone size; where given, it reads once, few, many or a size class.

TRBD1	.	TRBV20-1	TRBJ2-1	TGCAGTGCTAGTTCCCTCCGGGACAGGGAAGGGGCGTACAATGAGCAGTTCTTC	CSASSLRDREGAYNEQFF
.	.	TRBV6-5	TRBJ1-5	TGTGCCAGCAGAACGGGGATCTTTTCGCCCCAGCATTTT	CASRTGIFSPQHF
TRBD1	.	TRBV2	TRBJ1-1	TGTGCCAGTAGGACAGGGCCGAACACTGAAGCTTTCTTT	CASRTGPNTEAFF
TRBD2	.	TRBV19	TRBJ2-1	TGTGCCAGTAGTATCCCGACTAGCGGGAGGGCCGTCAATGAGCAGTTCTTC	CASSIPTSGRAVNEQFF
.	.	TRBV9	TRBJ2-2	TGTGCCAGCAGCGTAGATGGCTCGAACACCGGGGAGCTGTTTTTT	CASSVDGSNTGELFF
.	.	TRBV15	TRBJ1-2	TGTGCCACCAGCTCTTCGGGGTATGGCTACACCTTC	CATSSSGYGYTF
TRBD1	.	TRBV2	TRBJ1-1	TGTGCCAGCAGTGAAGCCAGGGGGCTGGAAGCTTTCTTT	CASSEARGLEAFF
.	.	TRBV9	TRBJ2-2	TGTGCCAGCAGCGTAGGCGGCCATCTCGCGAACACCGGGGAGCTGTTTTTT	CASSVGGHLANTGELFF
.	.	TRBV28	TRBJ1-1	TGTGCCAGCAGGGCAGTGAACACTGAAGCTTTCTTT	CASRAVNTEAFF
.	.	TRBV29-1	TRBJ2-3	TGCAGCGTTTCGCCTAGCTATATCGCAGATACGCAGTATTTT	CSVSPSYIADTQYF
.	.	TRBV11-2	TRBJ1-1	TGTGCCAGCAGACTCCCGACAGTCTCGAACACTGAAGCTTTCTTT	CASRLPTVSNTEAFF
.	.	TRBV27	TRBJ1-5	TGTGCCAGCAGTCCCGGACTGGGCGGTTTTGGTGGGAATCAGCCCCAGCATTTT	CASSPGLGGFGGNQPQHF
.	.	TRBV28	TRBJ1-2	TGTGCCAGCAGTTTATTAGGCGGGGGGGAGAACTATGGCTACACCTTC	CASSLLGGGENYGYTF
.	.	TRBV9	TRBJ1-1	TGTGCCAGCAGCGTCGGAGAGGCCTACTCTGAAGCTTTCTTT	CASSVGEAYSEAFF
TRBD2	.	TRBV5-5	TRBJ2-4	TGTGCCAGCAGTCCCCCGAGCGGGAGGGGGGCCAAAAACATTCAGTACTTC	CASSPPSGRGAKNIQYF
.	few	TRBV7-2	TRBJ2-1	TGTGCCAGCAGCTCGCCTGAACGGAGGCAGTTCTTC	CASSSPERRQFF
.	.	TRBV15	TRBJ1-5	TGTGCCACCAGCAGAGATCTCTCGGGACACGGTAATCAGCCCCAGCATTTT	CATSRDLSGHGNQPQHF
TRBD2	.	TRBV11-2	TRBJ2-2	TGTGCCAGCAGCTTTTGGGGGGGCGGGGAGCTGTTTTTT	CASSFWGGGELFF
TRBD2	.	TRBV9	TRBJ2-3	TGTGCCAGCAGCGTGAGCGGGGGGGATACAGATACGCAGTATTTT	CASSVSGGDTDTQYF
.	.	TRBV7-9	TRBJ1-5	TGTGCCAGCAGCTTAGGGGGACTGAGAGAGCCCCAGCATTTT	CASSLGGLREPQHF
.	once	TRBV24-1	TRBJ2-1	TGTGCCACCAGCGGACAGAGAAACTCCTACAATGAGCAGTTCTTC	CATSGQRNSYNEQFF
.	.	TRBV2	TRBJ1-6	TGTGCCAGCAGTGAAAACCTACCCGTTAATTCACCCCTCCACTTT	CASSENLPVNSPLHF
.	.	TRBV7-2	TRBJ2-1	TGTGCCAGCAGCCAAACTGGTACAAGGGTAGGGAGTGAGCAGTTCTTC	CASSQTGTRVGSEQFF
TRBD1	.	TRBV18	TRBJ1-1	TGTGCCAGCTCCGTGGCGACAGGGAGGAGCACTGAAGCTTTCTTT	CASSVATGRSTEAFF
.	.	TRBV4-3	TRBJ2-3	TGCGCCAGCAGCAATCAGGGTTCTAGCACAGATACGCAGTATTTT	CASSNQGSSTDTQYF
.	few	TRBV4-3	TRBJ2-1	TGCGCCAGCAGCCAAGCCCCTCAGAATGAGCAGTTCTTC	CASSQAPQNEQFF
.	.	TRBV30	TRBJ1-1	TGTGCCTGGACCCGGGTCGAGAGCACTGAAGCTTTCTTT	CAWTRVESTEAFF